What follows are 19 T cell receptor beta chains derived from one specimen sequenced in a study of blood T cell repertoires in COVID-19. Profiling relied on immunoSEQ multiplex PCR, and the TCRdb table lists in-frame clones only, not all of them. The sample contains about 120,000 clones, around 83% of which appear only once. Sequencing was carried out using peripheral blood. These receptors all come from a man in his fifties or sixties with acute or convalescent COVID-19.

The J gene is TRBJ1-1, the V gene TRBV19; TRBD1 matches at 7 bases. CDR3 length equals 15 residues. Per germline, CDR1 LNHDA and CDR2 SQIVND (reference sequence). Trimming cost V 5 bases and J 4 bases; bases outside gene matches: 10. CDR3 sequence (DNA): TGTGCCAGTAGTCCTACGCGACAGGGTCCCACTGAAGCTTTCTTT. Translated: CASSPTRQGPTEAFF.

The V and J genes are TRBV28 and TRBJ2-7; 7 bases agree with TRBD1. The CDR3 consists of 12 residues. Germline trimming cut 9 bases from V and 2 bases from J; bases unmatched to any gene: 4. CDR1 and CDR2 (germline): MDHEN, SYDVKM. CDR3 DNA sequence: TGTGCCAGTAAGGACAGGACCTACGAGCAGTACTTC. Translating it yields CASKDRTYEQYF.

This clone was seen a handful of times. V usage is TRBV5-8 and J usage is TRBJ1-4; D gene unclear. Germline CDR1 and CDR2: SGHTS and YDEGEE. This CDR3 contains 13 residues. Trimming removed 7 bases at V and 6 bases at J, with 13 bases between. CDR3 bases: TGTGCCAGCGGTCGTGGTGCGGATGAAAAACTGTTTTTT. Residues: CASGRGADEKLFF. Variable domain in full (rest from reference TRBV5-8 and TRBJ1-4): EAGVTQSPTHLIKTRGQQATLRCSPISGHTSVYWYQQALGLGLQFLLWYDEGEERNRGNFPPRFSGRQFPNYSSELNVNALELEDSALYLCASGRGADEKLFFGSGTQLSVL.

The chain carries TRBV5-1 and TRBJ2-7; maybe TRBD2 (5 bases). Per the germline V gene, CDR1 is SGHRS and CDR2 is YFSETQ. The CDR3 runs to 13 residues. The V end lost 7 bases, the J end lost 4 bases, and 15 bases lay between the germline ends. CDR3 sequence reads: CASRGLFEYEQYF. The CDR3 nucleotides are TGCGCCAGCCGCGGGCTATTCGAGTACGAGCAGTACTTC. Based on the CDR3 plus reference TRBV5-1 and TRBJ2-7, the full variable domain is KAGVTQTPRYLIKTRGQQVTLSCSPISGHRSVSWYQQTPGQGLQFLFEYFSETQRNKGNFPGRFSGRQFSNSRSEMNVSTLELGDSALYLCASRGLFEYEQYFGPGTRLTVT.

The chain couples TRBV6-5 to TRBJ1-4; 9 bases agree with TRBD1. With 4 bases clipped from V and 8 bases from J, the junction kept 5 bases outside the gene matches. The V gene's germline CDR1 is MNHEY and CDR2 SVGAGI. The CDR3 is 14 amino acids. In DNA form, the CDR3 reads TGTGCCAGCAGTTCCTCCGGGACAGGGGAAAAACTGTTTTTT. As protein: CASSSSGTGEKLFF.

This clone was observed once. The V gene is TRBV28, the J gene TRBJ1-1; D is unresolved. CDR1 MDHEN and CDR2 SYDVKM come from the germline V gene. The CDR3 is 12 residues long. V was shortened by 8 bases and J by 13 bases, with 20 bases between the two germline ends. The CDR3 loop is CASCDRGLPYFF. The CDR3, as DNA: TGTGCCAGCTGTGATCGTGGGCTACCTTATTTCTTT.

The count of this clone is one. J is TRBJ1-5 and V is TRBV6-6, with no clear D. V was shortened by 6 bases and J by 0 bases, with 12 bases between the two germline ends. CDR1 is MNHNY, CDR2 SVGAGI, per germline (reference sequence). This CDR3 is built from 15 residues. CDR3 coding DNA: TGTGCCAGCAGAGACCGGGATTATAGCAATCAGCCCCAGCATTTT. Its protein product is CASRDRDYSNQPQHF.

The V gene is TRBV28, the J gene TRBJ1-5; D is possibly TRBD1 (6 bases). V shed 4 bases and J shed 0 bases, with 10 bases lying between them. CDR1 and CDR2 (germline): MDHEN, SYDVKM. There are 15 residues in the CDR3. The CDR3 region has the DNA TGTGCCAGCAGTTGGGGGGGGCATAGCAATCAGCCCCAGCATTTT. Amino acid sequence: CASSWGGHSNQPQHF.

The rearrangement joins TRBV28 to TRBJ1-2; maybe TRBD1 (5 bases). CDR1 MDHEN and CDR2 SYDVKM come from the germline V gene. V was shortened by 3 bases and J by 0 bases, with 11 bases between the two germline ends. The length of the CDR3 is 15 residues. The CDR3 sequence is CASSFPQGANYGYTF. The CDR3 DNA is TGTGCCAGCAGTTTTCCCCAGGGCGCTAACTATGGCTACACCTTC.

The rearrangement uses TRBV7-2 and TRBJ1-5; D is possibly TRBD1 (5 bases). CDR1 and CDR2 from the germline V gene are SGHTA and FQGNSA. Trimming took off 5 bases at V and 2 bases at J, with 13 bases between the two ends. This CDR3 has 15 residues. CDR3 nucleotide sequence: TGTGCCAGCAGCCTCCAAGGGGTCGGCAATCAGCCCCAGCATTTT. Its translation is CASSLQGVGNQPQHF.

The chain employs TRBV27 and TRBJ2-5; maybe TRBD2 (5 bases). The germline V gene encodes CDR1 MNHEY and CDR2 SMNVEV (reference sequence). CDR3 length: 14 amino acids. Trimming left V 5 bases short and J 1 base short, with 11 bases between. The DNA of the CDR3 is TGTGCCAGCAGTGCGAGGGCCCCCCAAGAGACCCAGTACTTC. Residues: CASSARAPQETQYF.

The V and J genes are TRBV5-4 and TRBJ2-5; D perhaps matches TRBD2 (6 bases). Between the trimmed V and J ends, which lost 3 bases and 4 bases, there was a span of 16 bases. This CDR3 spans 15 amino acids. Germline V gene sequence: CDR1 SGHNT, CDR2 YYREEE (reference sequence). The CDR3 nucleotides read TGTGCCAGCAGCTCGGGACTGCCGAGGGGAGAGACCCAGTACTTC. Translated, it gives CASSSGLPRGETQYF.

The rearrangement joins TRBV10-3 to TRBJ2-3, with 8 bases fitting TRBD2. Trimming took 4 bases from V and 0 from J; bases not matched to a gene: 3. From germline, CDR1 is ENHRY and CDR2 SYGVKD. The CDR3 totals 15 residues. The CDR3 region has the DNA TGTGCCATCAGTGGCGGACTAGCCAGCACAGATACGCAGTATTTT. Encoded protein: CAISGGLASTDTQYF.

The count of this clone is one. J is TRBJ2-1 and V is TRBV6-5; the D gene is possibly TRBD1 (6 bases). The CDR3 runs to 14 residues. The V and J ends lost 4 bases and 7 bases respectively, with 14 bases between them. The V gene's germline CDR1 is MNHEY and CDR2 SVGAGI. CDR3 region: CASSSRVQGNEQFF. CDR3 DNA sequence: TGTGCCAGCAGTTCAAGGGTACAGGGTAATGAGCAGTTCTTC.

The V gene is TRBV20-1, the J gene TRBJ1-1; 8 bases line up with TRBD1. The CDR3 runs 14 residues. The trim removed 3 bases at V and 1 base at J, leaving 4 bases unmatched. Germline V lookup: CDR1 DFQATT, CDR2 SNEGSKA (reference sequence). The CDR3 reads CSASDRGRNTEAFF. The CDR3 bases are TGCAGTGCTAGTGACAGGGGTCGGAACACTGAAGCTTTCTTT.

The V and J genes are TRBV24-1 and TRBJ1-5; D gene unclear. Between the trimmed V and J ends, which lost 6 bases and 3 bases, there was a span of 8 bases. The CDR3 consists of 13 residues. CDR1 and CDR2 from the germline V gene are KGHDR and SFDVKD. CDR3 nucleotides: TGTGCCACCAGTCCAGGTAACAATCAGCCCCAGCATTTT. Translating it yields CATSPGNNQPQHF.

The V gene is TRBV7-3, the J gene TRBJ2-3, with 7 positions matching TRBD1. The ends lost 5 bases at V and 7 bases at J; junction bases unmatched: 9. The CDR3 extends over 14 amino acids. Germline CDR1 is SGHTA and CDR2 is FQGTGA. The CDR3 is CASSGGQDRNTQYF. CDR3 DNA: TGTGCCAGCAGCGGCGGACAGGACAGGAATACGCAGTATTTT.

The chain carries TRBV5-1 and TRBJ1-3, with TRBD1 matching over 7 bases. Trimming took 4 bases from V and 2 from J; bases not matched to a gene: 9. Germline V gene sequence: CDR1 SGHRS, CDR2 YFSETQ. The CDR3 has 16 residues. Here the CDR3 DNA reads TGCGCCAGCAGCGGTGAGACAGGGCCCCCTGGAAACACCATATATTTT. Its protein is CASSGETGPPGNTIYF.

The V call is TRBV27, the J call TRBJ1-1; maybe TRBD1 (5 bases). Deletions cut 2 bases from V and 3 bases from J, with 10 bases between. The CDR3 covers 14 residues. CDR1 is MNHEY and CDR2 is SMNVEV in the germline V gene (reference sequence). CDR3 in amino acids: CASSLLRGDTEAFF. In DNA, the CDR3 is TGTGCCAGCAGTTTACTCCGGGGGGACACTGAAGCTTTCTTT.